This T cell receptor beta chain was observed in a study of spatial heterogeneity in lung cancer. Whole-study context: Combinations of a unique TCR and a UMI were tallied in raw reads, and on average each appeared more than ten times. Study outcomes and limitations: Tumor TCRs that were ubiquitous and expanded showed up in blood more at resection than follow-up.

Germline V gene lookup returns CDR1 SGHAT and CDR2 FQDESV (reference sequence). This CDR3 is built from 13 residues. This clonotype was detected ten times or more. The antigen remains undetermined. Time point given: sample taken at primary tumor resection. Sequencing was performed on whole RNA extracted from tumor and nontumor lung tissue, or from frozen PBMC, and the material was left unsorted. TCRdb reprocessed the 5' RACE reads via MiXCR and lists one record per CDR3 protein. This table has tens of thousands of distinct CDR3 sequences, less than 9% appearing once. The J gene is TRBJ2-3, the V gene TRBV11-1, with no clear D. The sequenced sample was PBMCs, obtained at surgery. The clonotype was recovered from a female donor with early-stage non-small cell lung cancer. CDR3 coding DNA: TGTCCTGGTACTCCCCCACGGCGAGATACGCAGTATTTT. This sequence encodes CPGTPPRRDTQYF. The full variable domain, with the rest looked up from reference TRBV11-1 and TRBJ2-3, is EAEVAQSPRYKITEKSQAVAFWCDPISGHATLYWYRQILGQGPELLVQFQDESVVDDSQLPKDRFSAERLKGVDSTLKIQPAELGDSAMYLCPGTPPRRDTQYFGPGTRLTVL.